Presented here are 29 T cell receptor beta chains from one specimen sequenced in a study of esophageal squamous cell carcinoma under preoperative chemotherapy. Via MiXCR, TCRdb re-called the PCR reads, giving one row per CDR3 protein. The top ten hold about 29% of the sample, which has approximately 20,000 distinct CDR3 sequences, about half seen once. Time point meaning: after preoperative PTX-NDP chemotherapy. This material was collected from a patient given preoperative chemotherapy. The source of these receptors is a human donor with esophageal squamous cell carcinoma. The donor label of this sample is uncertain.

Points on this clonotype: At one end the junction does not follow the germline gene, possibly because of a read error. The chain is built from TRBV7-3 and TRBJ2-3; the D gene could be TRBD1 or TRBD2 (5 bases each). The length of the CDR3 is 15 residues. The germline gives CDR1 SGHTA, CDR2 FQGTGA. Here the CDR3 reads CASSSARGEEDIQYF. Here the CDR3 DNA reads TGTGCCAGCAGCTCGGCTAGGGGAGAGGAAGATATTCAGTACTTT.

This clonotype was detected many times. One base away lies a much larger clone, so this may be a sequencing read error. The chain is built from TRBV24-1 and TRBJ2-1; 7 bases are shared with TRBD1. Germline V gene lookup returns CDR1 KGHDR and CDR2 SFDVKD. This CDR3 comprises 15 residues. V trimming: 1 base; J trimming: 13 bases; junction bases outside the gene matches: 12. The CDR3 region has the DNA TGTGCCACCAGTGATTTCAGAGGGGGCCAAGAGACCCAGTTCTTC. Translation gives CATSDFRGGQETQFF.

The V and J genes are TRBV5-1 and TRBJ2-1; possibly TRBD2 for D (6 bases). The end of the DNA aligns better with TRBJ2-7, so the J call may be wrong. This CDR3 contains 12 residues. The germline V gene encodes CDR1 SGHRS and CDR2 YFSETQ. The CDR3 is CASSLKGTEQYF. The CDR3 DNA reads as TGCGCCAGCAGCTTGAAGGGGACTGAGCAGTACTTC.

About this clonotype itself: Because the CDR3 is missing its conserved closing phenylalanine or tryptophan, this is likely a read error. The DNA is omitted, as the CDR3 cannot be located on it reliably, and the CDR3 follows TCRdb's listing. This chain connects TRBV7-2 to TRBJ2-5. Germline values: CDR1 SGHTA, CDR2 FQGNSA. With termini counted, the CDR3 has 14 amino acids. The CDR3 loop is CASSPTGDKATWYS.

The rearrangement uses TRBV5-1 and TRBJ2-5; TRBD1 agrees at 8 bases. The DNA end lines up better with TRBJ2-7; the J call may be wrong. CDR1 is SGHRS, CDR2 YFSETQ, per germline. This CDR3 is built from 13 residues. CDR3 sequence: CASTRTGTYEQYF. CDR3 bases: TGCGCCAGCACCAGGACAGGGACATACGAGCAGTACTTC.

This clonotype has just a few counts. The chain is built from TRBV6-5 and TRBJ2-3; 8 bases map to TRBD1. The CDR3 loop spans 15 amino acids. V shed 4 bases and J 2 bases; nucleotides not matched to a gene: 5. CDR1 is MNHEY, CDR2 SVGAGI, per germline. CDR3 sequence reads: CASSLGQGDTDTQYF. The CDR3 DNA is TGTGCCAGCAGTTTAGGACAGGGCGACACAGATACGCAGTATTTT.

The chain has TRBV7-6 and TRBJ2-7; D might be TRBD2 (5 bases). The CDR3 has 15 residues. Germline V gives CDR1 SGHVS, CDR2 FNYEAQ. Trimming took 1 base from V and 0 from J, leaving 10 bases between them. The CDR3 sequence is CASSLVPGSSYEQYF. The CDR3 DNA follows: TGTGCCAGCAGCTTAGTTCCGGGGAGCTCCTACGAGCAGTACTTC. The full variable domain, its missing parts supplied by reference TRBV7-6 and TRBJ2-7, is GAGVSQSPRYKVTKRGQDVALRCDPISGHVSLYWYRQALGQGPEFLTYFNYEAQQDKSGLPNDRFSAERPEGSISTLTIQRTEQRDSAMYRCASSLVPGSSYEQYFGPGTRLTVT.

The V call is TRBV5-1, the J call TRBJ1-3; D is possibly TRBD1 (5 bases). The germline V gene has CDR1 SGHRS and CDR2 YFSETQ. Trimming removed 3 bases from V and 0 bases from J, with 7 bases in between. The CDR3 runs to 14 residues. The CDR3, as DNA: TGCGCCAGCAGCTCGGACAACTCTGGAAACACCATATATTTT. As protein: CASSSDNSGNTIYF.

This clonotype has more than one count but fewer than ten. CDR3 coding DNA: TGTGCCAGCAGCCCTACCCCGGGGGGAGCTAACTATGGCTACACCTTC. It translates to CASSPTPGGANYGYTF. The chain carries TRBV9 and TRBJ1-2, with D perhaps matching TRBD1 (5 bases). The CDR3 has 16 residues. V was pared by 4 bases and J by 0 bases, with 16 bases between. Germline-derived CDR1 and CDR2 are SGDLS and YYNGEE.

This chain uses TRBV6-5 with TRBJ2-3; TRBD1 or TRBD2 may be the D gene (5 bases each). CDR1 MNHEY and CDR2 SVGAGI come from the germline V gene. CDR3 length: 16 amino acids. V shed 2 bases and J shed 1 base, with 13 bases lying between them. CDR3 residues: CASSYTGTGRTDTQYF. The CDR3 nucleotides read TGTGCCAGCAGTTACACCGGGACGGGTCGCACAGATACGCAGTATTTT.

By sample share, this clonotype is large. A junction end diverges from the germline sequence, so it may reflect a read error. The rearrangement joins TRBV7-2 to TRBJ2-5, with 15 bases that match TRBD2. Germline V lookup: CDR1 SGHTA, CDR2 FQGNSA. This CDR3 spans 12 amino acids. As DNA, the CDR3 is TGTGCCAGCAGCTCAGGACTAGCGGGAGGGGTCTTC. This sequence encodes CASSSGLAGGVF. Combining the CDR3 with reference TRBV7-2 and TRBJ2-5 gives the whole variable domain GAGVSQSPSNKVTEKGKDVELRCDPISGHTALYWYRQSLGQGLEFLIYFQGNSAPDKSGLPSDRFSAERTGGSVSTLTIQRTQQEDSAVYLCASSSGLAGGVFGPGTRLLVL.

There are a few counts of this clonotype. CDR3 sequence: CASSYNPQADRAANIQYF. The CDR3 DNA sequence: TGTGCCAGCAGCTATAACCCTCAAGCTGACAGGGCGGCAAACATTCAGTACTTC. The J gene is TRBJ2-4, the V gene TRBV7-2; TRBD1 agrees at 7 bases. Germline V CDR1 and CDR2: SGHTA, FQGNSA. The CDR3 has 18 residues. V shed 4 bases, J shed 6 bases, and the junction held 18 bases outside the gene matches.

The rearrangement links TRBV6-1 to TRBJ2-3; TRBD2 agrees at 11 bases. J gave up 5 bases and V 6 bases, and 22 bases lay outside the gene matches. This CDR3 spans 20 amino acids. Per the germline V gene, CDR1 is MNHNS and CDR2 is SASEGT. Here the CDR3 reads CASRLQGAGLAGGRLDTQYF. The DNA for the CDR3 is TGTGCCAGCAGGCTACAGGGAGCGGGCCTAGCGGGAGGTAGGTTAGATACGCAGTATTTT.

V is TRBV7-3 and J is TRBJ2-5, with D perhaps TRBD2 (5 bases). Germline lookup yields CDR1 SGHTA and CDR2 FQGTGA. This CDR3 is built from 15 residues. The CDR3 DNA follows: TGTGGCGCGGGCTGCGGAGGCCGGGCCCGAGAGACCCAGTACTTC. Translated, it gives CGAGCGGRARETQYF.

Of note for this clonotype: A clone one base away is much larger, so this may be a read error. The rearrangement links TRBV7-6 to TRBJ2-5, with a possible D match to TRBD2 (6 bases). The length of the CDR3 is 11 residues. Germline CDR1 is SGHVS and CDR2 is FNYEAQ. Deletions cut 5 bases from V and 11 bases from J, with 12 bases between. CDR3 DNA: TGTGCCAGCAGCCGCGGGAATGAGCAGTACTTC. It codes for CASSRGNEQYF.

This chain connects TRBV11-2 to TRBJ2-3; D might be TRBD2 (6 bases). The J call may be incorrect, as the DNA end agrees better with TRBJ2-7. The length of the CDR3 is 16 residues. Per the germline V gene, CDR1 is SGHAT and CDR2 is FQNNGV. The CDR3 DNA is TGTGTCTGCAGCCTGTCGGGGGTGTGCGCCAAAGATACGCAGTACTTC. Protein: CVCSLSGVCAKDTQYF.

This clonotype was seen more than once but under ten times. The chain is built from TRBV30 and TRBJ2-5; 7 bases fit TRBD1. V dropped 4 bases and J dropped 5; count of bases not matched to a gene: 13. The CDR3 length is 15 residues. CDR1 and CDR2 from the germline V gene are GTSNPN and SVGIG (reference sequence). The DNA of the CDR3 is TGTGCCTGGACTTGGACAGGTGAACCCCTGGAGACCCAGTACTTC. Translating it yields CAWTWTGEPLETQYF. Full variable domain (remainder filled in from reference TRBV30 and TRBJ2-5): SQTIHQWPATLVQPVGSPLSLECTVEGTSNPNLYWYRQAAGRGLQLLFYSVGIGQISSEVPQNLSASRPQDRQFILSSKKLLLSDSGFYLCAWTWTGEPLETQYFGPGTRLLVL.

The CDR3 DNA is TGTGCCAGCAGTAGACGGACCCGAGGCGAGACCCAGTACTTC. Translation gives CASSRRTRGETQYF. The chain combines TRBV6-1 with TRBJ2-5; D is uncertain. V lost 5 bases and J lost 5, with 15 bases in between. The CDR3 has 14 amino acids. Germline values: CDR1 MNHNS, CDR2 SASEGT.

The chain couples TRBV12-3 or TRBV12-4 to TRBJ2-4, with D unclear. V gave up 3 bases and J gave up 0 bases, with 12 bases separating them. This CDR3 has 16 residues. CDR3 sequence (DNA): TGTGCCAGCAGTTTCAGCCCCGGTCTAGCCAAAAACATTCAGTACTTC. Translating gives CASSFSPGLAKNIQYF.

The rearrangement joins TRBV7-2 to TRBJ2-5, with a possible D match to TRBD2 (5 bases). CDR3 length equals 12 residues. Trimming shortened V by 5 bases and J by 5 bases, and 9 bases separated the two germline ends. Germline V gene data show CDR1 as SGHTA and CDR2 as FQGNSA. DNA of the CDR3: TGTGCCAGCAGCCCGGGGTGGGAGACCCAGTACTTC. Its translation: CASSPGWETQYF.

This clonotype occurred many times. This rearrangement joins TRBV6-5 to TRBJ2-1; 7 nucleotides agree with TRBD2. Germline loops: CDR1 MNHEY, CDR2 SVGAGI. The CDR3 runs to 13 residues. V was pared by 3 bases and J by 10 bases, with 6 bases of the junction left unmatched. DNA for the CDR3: TGTGCCAGCAGTTATTCGGGGGACTACGAGCAGTTCTTC. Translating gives CASSYSGDYEQFF.

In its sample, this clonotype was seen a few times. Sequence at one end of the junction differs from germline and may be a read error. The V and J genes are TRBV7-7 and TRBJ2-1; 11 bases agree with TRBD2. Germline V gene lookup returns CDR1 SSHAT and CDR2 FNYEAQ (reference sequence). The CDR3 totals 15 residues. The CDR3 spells CASSFSGGAGDEQFF. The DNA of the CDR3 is TGTGCTAGCAGCTTTAGCGGGGGGGCCGGGGATGAGCAGTTCTTC.

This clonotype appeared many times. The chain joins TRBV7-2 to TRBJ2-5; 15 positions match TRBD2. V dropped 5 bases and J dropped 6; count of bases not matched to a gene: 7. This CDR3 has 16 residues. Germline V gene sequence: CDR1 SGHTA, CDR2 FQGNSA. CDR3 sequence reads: CASSLYGTSGRQTQYF. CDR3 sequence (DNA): TGTGCCAGCAGCCTGTATGGGACTAGCGGGAGGCAGACCCAGTACTTC.

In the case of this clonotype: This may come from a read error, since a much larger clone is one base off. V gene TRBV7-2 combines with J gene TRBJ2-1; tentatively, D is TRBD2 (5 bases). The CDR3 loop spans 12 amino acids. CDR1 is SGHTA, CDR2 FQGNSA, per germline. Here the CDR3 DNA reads TGTGCCAGCAGCCTAGCCGGAGAGACCCGGTTCTTC. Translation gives CASSLAGETRFF.

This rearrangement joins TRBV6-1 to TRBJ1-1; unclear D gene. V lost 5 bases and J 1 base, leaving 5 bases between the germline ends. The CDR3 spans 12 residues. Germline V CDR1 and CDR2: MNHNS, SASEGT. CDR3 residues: CASSRRNTEAFF. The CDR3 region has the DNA TGTGCCAGCAGTCGTAGGAACACTGAAGCTTTCTTT.

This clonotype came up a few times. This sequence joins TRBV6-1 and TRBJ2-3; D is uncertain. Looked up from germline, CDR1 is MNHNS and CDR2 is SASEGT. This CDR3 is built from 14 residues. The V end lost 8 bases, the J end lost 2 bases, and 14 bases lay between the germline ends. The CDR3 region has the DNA TGTGCCAGCGCCCGTAAGGACCACACAGATACGCAGTATTTT. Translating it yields CASARKDHTDTQYF.

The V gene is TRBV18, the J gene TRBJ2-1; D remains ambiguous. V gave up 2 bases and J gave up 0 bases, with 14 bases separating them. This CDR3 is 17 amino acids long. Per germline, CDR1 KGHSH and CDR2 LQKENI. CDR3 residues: CASSPMGISSSYNEQFF. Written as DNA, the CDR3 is TGTGCCAGCTCACCAATGGGGATCTCAAGCTCCTACAATGAGCAGTTCTTC.

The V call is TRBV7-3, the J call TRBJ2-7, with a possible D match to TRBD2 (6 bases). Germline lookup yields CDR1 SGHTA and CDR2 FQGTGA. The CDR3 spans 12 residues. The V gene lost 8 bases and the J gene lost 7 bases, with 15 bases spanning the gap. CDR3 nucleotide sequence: TGTGCCAGCGCCGAGGGAGGCGGGGAGCAGTACTTC. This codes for CASAEGGGEQYF.

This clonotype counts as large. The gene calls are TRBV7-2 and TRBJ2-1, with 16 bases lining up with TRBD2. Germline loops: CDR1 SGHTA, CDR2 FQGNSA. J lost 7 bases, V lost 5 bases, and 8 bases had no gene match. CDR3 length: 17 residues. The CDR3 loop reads CASSQGLAGGPGNEQFF. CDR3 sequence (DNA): TGTGCCAGCAGCCAGGGACTAGCGGGAGGGCCAGGAAATGAGCAGTTCTTC. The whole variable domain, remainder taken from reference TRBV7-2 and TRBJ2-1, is GAGVSQSPSNKVTEKGKDVELRCDPISGHTALYWYRQSLGQGLEFLIYFQGNSAPDKSGLPSDRFSAERTGGSVSTLTIQRTQQEDSAVYLCASSQGLAGGPGNEQFFGPGTRLTVL.